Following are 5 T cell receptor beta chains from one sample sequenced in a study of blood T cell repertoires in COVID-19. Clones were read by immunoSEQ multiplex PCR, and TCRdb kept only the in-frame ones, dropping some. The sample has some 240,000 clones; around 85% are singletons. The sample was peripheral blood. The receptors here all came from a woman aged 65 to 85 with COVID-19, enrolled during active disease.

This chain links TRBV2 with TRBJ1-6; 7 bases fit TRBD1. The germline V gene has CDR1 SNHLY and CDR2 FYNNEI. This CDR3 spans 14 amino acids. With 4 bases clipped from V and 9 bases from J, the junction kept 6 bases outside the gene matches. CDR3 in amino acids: CASSVGQHPSPLHF. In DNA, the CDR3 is TGTGCCAGCAGTGTGGGACAGCACCCTTCACCCCTCCACTTT.

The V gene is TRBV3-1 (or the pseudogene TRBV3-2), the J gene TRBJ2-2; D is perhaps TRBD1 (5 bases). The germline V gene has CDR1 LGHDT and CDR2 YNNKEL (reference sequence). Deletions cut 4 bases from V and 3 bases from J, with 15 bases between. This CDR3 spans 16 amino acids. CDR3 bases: TGTGCCAGCAGCCCAGGGTTCGGCAGGGACACCGGGGAGCTGTTTTTT. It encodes CASSPGFGRDTGELFF.

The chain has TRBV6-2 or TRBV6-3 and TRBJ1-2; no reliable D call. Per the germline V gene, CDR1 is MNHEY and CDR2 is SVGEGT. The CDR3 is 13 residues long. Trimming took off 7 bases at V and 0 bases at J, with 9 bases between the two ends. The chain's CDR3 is CASTPRANYGYTF. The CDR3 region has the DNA TGTGCCAGCACCCCGAGAGCTAACTATGGCTACACCTTC.

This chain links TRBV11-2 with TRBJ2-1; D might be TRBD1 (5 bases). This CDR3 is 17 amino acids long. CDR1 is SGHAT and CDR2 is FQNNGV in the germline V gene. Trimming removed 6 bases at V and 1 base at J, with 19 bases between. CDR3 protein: CASSLTGYAWSYNEQFF. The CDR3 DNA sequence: TGTGCCAGCAGTTTAACAGGTTACGCTTGGTCCTACAATGAGCAGTTCTTC.

The CDR3 here is CASGRDSSTDTQYF. The CDR3 bases are TGTGCCAGTGGCCGGGACAGTAGCACAGATACGCAGTATTTT. This chain joins TRBV19 and TRBJ2-3; TRBD1 matches 7 bases. CDR1 LNHDA and CDR2 SQIVND come from the germline V gene (reference sequence). V shed 8 bases and J 0 bases; nucleotides not matched to a gene: 5. The CDR3 spans 14 residues. Full variable domain (rest looked up from reference TRBV19 and TRBJ2-3): DGGITQSPKYLFRKEGQNVTLSCEQNLNHDAMYWYRQDPGQGLRLIYYSQIVNDFQKGDIAEGYSVSREKKESFPLTVTSAQKNPTAFYLCASGRDSSTDTQYFGPGTRLTVL.